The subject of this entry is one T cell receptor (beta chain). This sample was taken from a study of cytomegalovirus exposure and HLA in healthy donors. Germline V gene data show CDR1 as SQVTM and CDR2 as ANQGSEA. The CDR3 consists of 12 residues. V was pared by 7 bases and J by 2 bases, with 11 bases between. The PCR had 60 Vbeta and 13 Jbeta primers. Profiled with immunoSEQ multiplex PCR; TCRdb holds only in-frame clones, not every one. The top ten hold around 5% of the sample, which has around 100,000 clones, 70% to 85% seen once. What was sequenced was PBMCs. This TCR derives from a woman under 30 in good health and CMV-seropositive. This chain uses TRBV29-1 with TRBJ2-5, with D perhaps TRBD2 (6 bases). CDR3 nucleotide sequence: TGCAGCGCGGGGGTAGCTCAAGAGACCCAGTACTTC. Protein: CSAGVAQETQYF.